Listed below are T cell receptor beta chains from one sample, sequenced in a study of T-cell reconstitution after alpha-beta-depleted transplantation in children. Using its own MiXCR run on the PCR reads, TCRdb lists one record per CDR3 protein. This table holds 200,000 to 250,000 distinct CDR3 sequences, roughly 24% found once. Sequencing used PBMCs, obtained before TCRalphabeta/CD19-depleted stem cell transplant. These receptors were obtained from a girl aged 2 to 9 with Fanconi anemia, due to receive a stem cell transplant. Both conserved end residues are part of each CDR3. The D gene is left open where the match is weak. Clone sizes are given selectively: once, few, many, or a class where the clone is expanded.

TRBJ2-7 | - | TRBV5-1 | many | CASMFSEQYF | TGCGCCAGCATGTTCTCCGAGCAGTACTTC
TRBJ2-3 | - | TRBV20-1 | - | CSARDPSVRTDTQYF | TGCAGTGCTAGAGATCCTAGTGTGCGCACAGATACGCAGTATTTT
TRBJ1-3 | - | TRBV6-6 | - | CASSYKGRVAGNTIYF | TGTGCCAGCAGTTACAAGGGGCGCGTGGCTGGAAACACCATATATTTT
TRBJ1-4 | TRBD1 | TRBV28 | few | CASSLGGQGDEKLFF | TGTGCCAGCAGTTTAGGGGGGCAGGGGGATGAAAAACTGTTTTTT
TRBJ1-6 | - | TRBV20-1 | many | CSASLTANSPLHF | TGCAGTGCTAGTTTGACAGCCAATTCACCCCTCCACTTT
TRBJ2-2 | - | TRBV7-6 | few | CASSRADTGELFF | TGTGCCAGCAGCCGAGCGGACACCGGGGAGCTGTTTTTT
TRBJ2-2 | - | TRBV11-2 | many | CASRIDTGELFF | TGTGCCAGCAGGATTGACACCGGGGAGCTGTTTTTT
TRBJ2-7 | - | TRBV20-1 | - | CSAADPYEQYF | TGCAGTGCCGCAGACCCCTACGAGCAGTACTTC
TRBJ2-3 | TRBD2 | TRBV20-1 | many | CSAPTSRIGTDTQYF | TGCAGTGCACCGACTAGCCGGATCGGGACAGATACGCAGTATTTT
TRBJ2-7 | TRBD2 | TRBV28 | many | CASSSRPPGLVSYEQYF | TGTGCCAGCAGTTCAAGACCACCGGGACTAGTCTCCTACGAGCAGTACTTC
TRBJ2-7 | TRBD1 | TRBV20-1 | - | CSAHGQDYEQYF | TGCAGTGCTCATGGACAGGACTACGAGCAGTACTTC
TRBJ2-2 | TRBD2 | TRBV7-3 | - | CASSFGSGSSSTGELFF | TGTGCCAGCAGCTTCGGTAGCGGGAGTTCGTCCACCGGGGAGCTGTTTTTT
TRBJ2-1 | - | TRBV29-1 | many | CSVEDPAEYNEQFF | TGCAGCGTTGAAGATCCGGCGGAATACAATGAGCAGTTCTTC
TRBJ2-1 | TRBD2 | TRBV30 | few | CAWSDAGGEDEQFF | TGTGCCTGGAGTGACGCGGGAGGGGAGGATGAGCAGTTCTTC
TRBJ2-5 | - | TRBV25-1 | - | CASSAIVGRTQYF | TGTGCCAGCAGTGCTATCGTCGGGAGGACCCAGTACTTC
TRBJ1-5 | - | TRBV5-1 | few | CASSSDGRGAYSNQPQHF | TGCGCCAGCAGCTCTGACGGAAGGGGTGCGTATAGCAATCAGCCCCAGCATTTT
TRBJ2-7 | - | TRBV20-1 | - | CSARSADAYEQYF | TGCAGTGCTAGGTCAGCGGACGCCTACGAGCAGTACTTC
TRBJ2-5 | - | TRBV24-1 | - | CATSDWDVKETQYF | TGTGCCACCAGTGACTGGGACGTGAAAGAGACCCAGTACTTC
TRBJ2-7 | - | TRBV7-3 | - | CASSYDRRYEQYF | TGTGCCAGCAGCTACGACAGGCGGTACGAGCAGTACTTC
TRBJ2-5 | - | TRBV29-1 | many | CSVGPGQAVKAQYF | TGCAGCGTTGGTCCCGGGCAGGCCGTTAAGGCCCAGTACTTC
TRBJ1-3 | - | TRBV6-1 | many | CASDWTSSGNTIYF | TGTGCCAGCGATTGGACTAGCTCTGGAAACACCATATATTTT
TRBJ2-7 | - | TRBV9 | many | CASSVGTDPYEQYF | TGTGCCAGCAGCGTAGGGACGGATCCCTACGAGCAGTACTTC
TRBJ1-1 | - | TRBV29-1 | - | CSVATLNTEAFF | TGCAGCGTTGCTACACTGAACACTGAAGCTTTCTTT
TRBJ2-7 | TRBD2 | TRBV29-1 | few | CSVVTAGAYEQYF | TGCAGCGTTGTTACAGCGGGAGCCTACGAGCAGTACTTC
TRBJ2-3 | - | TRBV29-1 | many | CSVVPSPDTQYF | TGCAGCGTTGTACCTAGCCCAGATACGCAGTATTTT
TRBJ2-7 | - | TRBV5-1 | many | CASRPTPGHKSEQYF | TGCGCCAGCCGCCCCACGCCGGGACATAAGAGCGAGCAGTACTTC
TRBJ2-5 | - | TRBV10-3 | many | CAISELVRAGQETQYF | TGTGCCATCAGTGAGCTGGTGCGGGCAGGCCAAGAGACCCAGTACTTC
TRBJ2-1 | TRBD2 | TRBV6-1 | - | CASTSGRASYNEQFF | TGTGCCAGCACTAGCGGGAGGGCGTCCTACAATGAGCAGTTCTTC
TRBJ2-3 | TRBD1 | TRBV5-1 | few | CASSPSGTGVDTQYF | TGCGCCAGCAGCCCCTCCGGGACAGGGGTGGATACGCAGTATTTT
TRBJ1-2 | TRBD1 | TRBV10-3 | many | CAIRPTQGARGYTF | TGTGCCATCAGACCCACCCAGGGGGCGCGGGGCTACACCTTC
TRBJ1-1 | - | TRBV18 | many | CASSPSEGRDTEAFF | TGTGCCAGCTCACCCTCCGAGGGGCGAGACACTGAAGCTTTCTTT
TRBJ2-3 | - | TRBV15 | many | CATSRGQITDTQYF | TGTGCCACCAGCAGAGGGCAGATCACAGATACGCAGTATTTT
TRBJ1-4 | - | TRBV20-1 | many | CSASAGINEKLFF | TGCAGTGCTAGCGCGGGGATTAATGAAAAACTGTTTTTT
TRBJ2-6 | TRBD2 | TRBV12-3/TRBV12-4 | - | CASRTLAGDSGANVLTF | TGTGCCAGCAGGACGCTAGCGGGAGACTCTGGGGCCAACGTCCTGACTTTC
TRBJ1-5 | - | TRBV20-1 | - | CSANLDSNQPQHF | TGCAGTGCTAACCTGGACAGCAATCAGCCCCAGCATTTT
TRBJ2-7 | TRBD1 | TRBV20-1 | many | CSASTGQGYEQYF | TGCAGTGCTAGCACGGGACAGGGGTACGAGCAGTACTTC
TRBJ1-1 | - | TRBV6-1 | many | CASRLTGMNTEAFF | TGTGCCAGCAGACTCACAGGGATGAACACTGAAGCTTTCTTT
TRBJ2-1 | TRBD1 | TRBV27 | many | CASSGQVISYNEQFF | TGTGCCAGCAGCGGACAGGTCATCTCCTACAATGAGCAGTTCTTC
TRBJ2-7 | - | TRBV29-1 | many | CSVDDSVSYEQYF | TGCAGCGTTGATGATTCAGTGAGCTACGAGCAGTACTTC
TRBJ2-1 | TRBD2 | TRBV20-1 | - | CSAREWAGELYNEQFF | TGCAGTGCTAGGGAATGGGCGGGAGAGTTATACAATGAGCAGTTCTTC
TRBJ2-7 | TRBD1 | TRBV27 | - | CASSLSGQGRGYEQYF | TGTGCCAGCAGTTTATCGGGACAGGGGAGGGGATACGAGCAGTACTTC
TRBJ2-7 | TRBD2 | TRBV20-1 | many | CSARDFGTRDYEQYF | TGCAGTGCTAGAGATTTCGGGACTAGGGACTACGAGCAGTACTTC
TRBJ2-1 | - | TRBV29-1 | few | CSVEGEVNWGRGYNEQFF | TGCAGCGTCGAGGGGGAGGTCAACTGGGGAAGAGGATACAATGAGCAGTTCTTC
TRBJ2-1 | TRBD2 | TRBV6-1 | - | CASSGLAGGRSYNEQFF | TGTGCCAGCAGCGGACTAGCGGGAGGCCGCTCCTACAATGAGCAGTTCTTC
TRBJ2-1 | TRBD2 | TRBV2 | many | CASSIGTSAYNEQFF | TGTGCCAGCAGTATCGGGACTAGTGCCTACAATGAGCAGTTCTTC
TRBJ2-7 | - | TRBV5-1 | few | CASKGTGRYEQYF | TGCGCCAGCAAGGGAACAGGGCGGTACGAGCAGTACTTC
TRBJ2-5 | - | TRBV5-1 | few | CASTLGLTQETQYF | TGCGCCAGCACTCTAGGGCTAACCCAAGAGACCCAGTACTTC